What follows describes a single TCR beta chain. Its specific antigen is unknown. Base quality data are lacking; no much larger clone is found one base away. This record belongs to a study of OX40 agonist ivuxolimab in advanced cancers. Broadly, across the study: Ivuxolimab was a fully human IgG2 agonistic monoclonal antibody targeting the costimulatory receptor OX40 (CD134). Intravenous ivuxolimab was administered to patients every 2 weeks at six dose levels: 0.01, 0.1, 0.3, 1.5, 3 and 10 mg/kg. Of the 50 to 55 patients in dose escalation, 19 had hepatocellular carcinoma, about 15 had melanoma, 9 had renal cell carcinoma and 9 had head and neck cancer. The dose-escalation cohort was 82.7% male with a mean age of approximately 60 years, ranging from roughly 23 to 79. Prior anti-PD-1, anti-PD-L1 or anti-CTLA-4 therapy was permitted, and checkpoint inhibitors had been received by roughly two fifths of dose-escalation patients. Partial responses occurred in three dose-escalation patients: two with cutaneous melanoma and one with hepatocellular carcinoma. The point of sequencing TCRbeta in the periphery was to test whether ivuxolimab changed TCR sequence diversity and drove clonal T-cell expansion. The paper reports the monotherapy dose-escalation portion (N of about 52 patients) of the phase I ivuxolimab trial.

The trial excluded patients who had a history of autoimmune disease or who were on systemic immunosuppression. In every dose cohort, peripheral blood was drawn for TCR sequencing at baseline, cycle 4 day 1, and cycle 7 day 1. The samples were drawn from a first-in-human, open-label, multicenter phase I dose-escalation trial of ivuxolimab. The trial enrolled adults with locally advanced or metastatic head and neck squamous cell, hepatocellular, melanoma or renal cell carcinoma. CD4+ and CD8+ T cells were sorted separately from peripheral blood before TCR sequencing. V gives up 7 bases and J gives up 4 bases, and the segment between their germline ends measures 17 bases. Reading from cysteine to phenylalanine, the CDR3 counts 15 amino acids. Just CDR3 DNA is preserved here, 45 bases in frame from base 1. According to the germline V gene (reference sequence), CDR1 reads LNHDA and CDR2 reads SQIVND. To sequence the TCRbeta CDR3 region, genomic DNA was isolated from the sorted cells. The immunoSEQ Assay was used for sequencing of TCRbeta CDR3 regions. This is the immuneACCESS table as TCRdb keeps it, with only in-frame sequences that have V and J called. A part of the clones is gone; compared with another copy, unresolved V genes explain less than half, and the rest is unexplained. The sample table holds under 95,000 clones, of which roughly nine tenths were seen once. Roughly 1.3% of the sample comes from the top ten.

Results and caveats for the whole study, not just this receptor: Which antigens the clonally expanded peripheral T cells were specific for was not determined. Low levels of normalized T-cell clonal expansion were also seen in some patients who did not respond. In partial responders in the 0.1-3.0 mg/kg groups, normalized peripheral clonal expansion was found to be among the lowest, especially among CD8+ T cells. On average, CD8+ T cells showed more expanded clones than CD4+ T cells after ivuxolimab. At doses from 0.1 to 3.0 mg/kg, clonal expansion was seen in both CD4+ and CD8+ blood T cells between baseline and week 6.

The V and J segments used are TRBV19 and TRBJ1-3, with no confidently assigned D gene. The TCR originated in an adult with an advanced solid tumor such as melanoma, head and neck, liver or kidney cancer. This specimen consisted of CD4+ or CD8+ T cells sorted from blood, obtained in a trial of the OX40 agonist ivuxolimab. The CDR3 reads CASTNPGVYGNTIYF. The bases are TGTGCCAGTACCAACCCCGGGGTATACGGAAACACCATATATTTT.